Listed below are T cell receptor beta chains from one sample, sequenced in a study of T cells in Graves' hyperthyroidism and ophthalmopathy. TCRdb redid the calling of the multiplex PCR reads with MiXCR, one entry per CDR3 protein. The profile shows over 200,000 distinct CDR3 sequences, 15% to 20% of them singletons. The sequencing sample was made of blood. All receptors derive from a man aged 50-60 years with Graves' hyperthyroidism. Both conserved end residues are part of each CDR3. Fields, in order: D gene, V gene, CDR3 length, J gene, clone size, CDR3 DNA, CDR3 protein. D genes are given only for firm matches. Rows give clone size only sometimes, using once, few, many, or a class for an expanded clone.

NA	TRBV15	12	TRBJ1-1	many	TGTGCCACCAGCAGAAGGGTCGGGGGGGCTTTCTTT	CATSRRVGGAFF
TRBD1	TRBV29-1	14	TRBJ2-5	many	TGCAGCGTCGACAAAAGGACAGGGCAAGAGACCCAGTACTTC	CSVDKRTGQETQYF
TRBD1	TRBV3-1	15	TRBJ1-5	NA	TGTGCCAGCAGCCGCGGGACAGGGGTCAATCAGCCCCAGCATTTT	CASSRGTGVNQPQHF
NA	TRBV7-9	14	TRBJ2-7	many	TGTGCCAGCAGCTTAGCCGCGGCCCGGGGCGAGCAGTACTTC	CASSLAAARGEQYF
TRBD1	TRBV6-1	15	TRBJ1-4	many	TGTGCCAGCAGCCCCGGGACAGCCTCTAATGAAAAACTGTTTTTT	CASSPGTASNEKLFF
NA	TRBV20-1	11	TRBJ2-7	NA	TGCAGTGCTAGTGGCGTGGTCGAACAGTACTTC	CSASGVVEQYF
TRBD1	TRBV28	16	TRBJ2-3	many	TGTGCCAGCAGACCGGACAGGGGGCAAGTTACAGATACGCAGTATTTT	CASRPDRGQVTDTQYF
NA	TRBV28	16	TRBJ1-5	many	TGTGCCAGCAGTGAGTCTCAGGGGAGGGGCAATCAGCCCCAGCATTTT	CASSESQGRGNQPQHF
NA	TRBV20-1	13	TRBJ2-5	many	TGCAGTGCTAGAGACGTGGTCTTTAAGACCCAGTACTTC	CSARDVVFKTQYF
TRBD1	TRBV19	14	TRBJ1-1	few	TGTGCTACGACAGGGGACGGCACGAACACTGAAGCTTTCTTT	CATTGDGTNTEAFF
TRBD1	TRBV3-1	16	TRBJ1-5	many	TGTGCCAGCAGCCCTTCCGGGACAGGGTTCAATCAGCCCCAGCATTTT	CASSPSGTGFNQPQHF
TRBD1	TRBV28	12	TRBJ1-1	many	TGTGCCAGCAGTTCTGACAGGGATGAAGCTTTCTTT	CASSSDRDEAFF
NA	TRBV28	13	TRBJ1-2	few	TGTGCCAGCAGTCTTCCGGGGAACTATGGCTACACCTTC	CASSLPGNYGYTF
NA	TRBV20-1	14	TRBJ2-2	many	TGCAGTGTTCTCAATTCGAGAGGATCCGGGGAGCTGTTTTTT	CSVLNSRGSGELFF
NA	TRBV20-1	13	TRBJ1-1	many	TGCAGTGCTAGAGGGTCACACGAGACTGAAGCTTTCTTT	CSARGSHETEAFF
TRBD2	TRBV27	18	TRBJ2-2	few	TGTGCCAGCATCGAAGCGGGAGTTAGGGGGGTTAGCAGCGGGGAGCTGTTTTTT	CASIEAGVRGVSSGELFF
NA	TRBV29-1	13	TRBJ2-7	few	TGCAGCGTTGGAAATACCGCCGAGGGCGAGCAGTACTTC	CSVGNTAEGEQYF
NA	TRBV2	14	TRBJ2-7	many	TGTGCCAGCAGTCCAAGGACTGAGACCTACGAGCAGTACTTC	CASSPRTETYEQYF
TRBD1	TRBV9	16	TRBJ2-2	NA	TGTGCCAGCAGCGGGACAGGGGGAGGAAACACCGGGGAGCTGTTTTTT	CASSGTGGGNTGELFF
TRBD1	TRBV6-1	15	TRBJ1-2	few	TGTGCCAGCAGTGAAGGAGGGGGCCTCAACTATGGCTACACCTTC	CASSEGGGLNYGYTF
NA	TRBV28	16	TRBJ2-7	many	TGTGCCAGCAGTCAGACTCGGGGACCGCGGATCTACGAGCAGTACTTC	CASSQTRGPRIYEQYF
TRBD1	TRBV18	15	TRBJ1-5	many	TGTGCCAGCTCACCCGGACAGGGGGGGAATCAGCCCCAGCATTTT	CASSPGQGGNQPQHF
TRBD1	TRBV5-4	15	TRBJ2-1	NA	TGTGCCAGCAGCTTCCGTGACAGGGGGGAAGGTGAGCAGTTCTTC	CASSFRDRGEGEQFF
TRBD2	TRBV20-1	16	TRBJ2-2	NA	TGCAGTGCTAGTGGGGTAGCGGGAGGGGCTACCGGGGAGCTGTTTTTT	CSASGVAGGATGELFF
NA	TRBV11-3	14	TRBJ2-7	NA	TGTGCCAGCAGCTTGTGGGGCAGGGGCTGCGAGCAGTACTTC	CASSLWGRGCEQYF
NA	TRBV6-2/TRBV6-3	15	TRBJ1-2	many	TGTGCCAGCAGTTACTTACAGGCTGGGAACTACGGCTACACCTTC	CASSYLQAGNYGYTF
NA	TRBV5-5	17	TRBJ2-7	many	TGTGCCAGCAGCACCCGGGCAGCTCAGGACGGACCCTACGAGCAGTACTTC	CASSTRAAQDGPYEQYF
NA	TRBV5-1	11	TRBJ2-5	many	TGCGCCAGCAGCTTCACTCAGACCCAGTACTTC	CASSFTQTQYF
NA	TRBV12-5	13	TRBJ1-2	NA	TGTGCTAGTGGTTTTTGGGGGGACCATGGCTACACCTTC	CASGFWGDHGYTF
TRBD2	TRBV12-3/TRBV12-4	16	TRBJ2-1	NA	TGTGCCAGCAGTCCCCTACTAGCGGGAGTAGAAAATGAGCAGTTCTTC	CASSPLLAGVENEQFF
TRBD2	TRBV14	18	TRBJ2-3	few	TGTGCCAGCAGCCCCCTCCCATGGACTAGCGGGAGCCCAGATACGCAGTATTTT	CASSPLPWTSGSPDTQYF
NA	TRBV20-1	15	TRBJ2-1	many	TGCAGTGCTACCGGGGAACAGAGGTTGAACAATGAGCAGTTCTTC	CSATGEQRLNNEQFF
TRBD1	TRBV12-3/TRBV12-4	14	TRBJ1-2	NA	TGTGCCAGCAGCTTGGATCAGGGGGCGGCTGGCTACACCTTC	CASSLDQGAAGYTF
NA	TRBV27	15	TRBJ2-3	NA	TGTGCCAGCAGTTTTTTGGACGGTAGCACAGATACGCAGTATTTT	CASSFLDGSTDTQYF
NA	TRBV7-2	14	TRBJ2-7	NA	TGTGCCAGCAGCTTATATCAGGGCTCGGGCGAGCAGTACTTC	CASSLYQGSGEQYF
NA	TRBV6-1	12	TRBJ1-2	few	TGTGCCAGCAGCGAACTGACCTATGGCTACACCTTC	CASSELTYGYTF